This T cell receptor (beta chain) was recorded in a study of technical replicates of blood from several donors. Method: immunoSEQ multiplex PCR; TCRdb's copy keeps in-frame clones and lacks some. The sample has 75,000 to 95,000 clones, around 94% seen once; the top ten hold about 0.39%. CDR3 length equals 16 residues. The clonotype was recovered from a human donor in good health. Source material: T cells isolated from PBMCs. J is TRBJ2-1 and V is TRBV21-1; whether TRBD2, the table's D call, matches the DNA was not checked. TRBV21-1 corresponds to a pseudogene. The CDR3 region is CASSTTETSGYNEQFF. DNA of the CDR3: TGTGCCAGCTCGACTACGGAGACTAGCGGATACAATGAGCAGTTCTTC.